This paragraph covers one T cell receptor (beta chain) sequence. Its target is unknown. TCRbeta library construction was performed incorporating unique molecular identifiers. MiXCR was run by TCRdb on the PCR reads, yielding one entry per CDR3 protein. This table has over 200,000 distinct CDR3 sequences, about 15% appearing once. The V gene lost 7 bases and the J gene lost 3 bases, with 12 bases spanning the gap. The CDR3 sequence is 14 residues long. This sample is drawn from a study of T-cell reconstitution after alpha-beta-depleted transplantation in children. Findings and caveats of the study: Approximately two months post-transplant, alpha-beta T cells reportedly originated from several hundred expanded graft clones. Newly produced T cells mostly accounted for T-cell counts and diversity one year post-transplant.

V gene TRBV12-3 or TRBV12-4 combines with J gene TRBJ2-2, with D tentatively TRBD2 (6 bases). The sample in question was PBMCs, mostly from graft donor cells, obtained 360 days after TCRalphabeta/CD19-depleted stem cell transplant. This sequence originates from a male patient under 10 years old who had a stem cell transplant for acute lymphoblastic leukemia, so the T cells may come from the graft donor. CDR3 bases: TGTGCCAGCACCCTCGGGGACTACACCGGGGAGCTGTTTTTT. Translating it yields CASTLGDYTGELFF.